The 18 T cell receptor beta chains below were found in one sample sequenced in a study of blood T cell repertoires in COVID-19. Generated by immunoSEQ multiplex PCR, the TCRdb table keeps only in-frame clones and is missing some. The sample holds 320,000 or so clones, roughly 85% seen once. Sequenced input: PBMCs or T cells enriched from blood (not recorded which). These TCRs come from a woman between 25 and 40 years old who had been exposed to COVID-19.

The chain recombines TRBV30 with TRBJ1-5; the match to TRBD1 covers 9 bases. The CDR3 totals 14 residues. From germline, CDR1 is GTSNPN and CDR2 SVGIG (reference sequence). J gave up 6 bases and V 4 bases, and 7 bases lay outside the gene matches. CDR3 amino acids: CAWTSQGARQPQHF. CDR3 nucleotide sequence: TGTGCCTGGACATCACAGGGGGCACGTCAGCCCCAGCATTTT.

This chain connects TRBV28 to TRBJ1-1; TRBD1 might be the D (6 bases). Germline lookup yields CDR1 MDHEN and CDR2 SYDVKM. The CDR3 is 15 residues long. The V end lost 7 bases, the J end lost 1 base, and 16 bases lay between the germline ends. In nucleotides, the CDR3 is TGTGCCAGCATATGGGGGAGCAGGGGGAACACTGAAGCTTTCTTT. Its protein is CASIWGSRGNTEAFF.

The chain links TRBV30 to TRBJ1-4; the D gene is possibly TRBD1 (5 bases). Looked up from germline, CDR1 is GTSNPN and CDR2 is SVGIG (reference sequence). The CDR3 extends over 13 amino acids. Trimming took off 1 base at V and 5 bases at J, with 8 bases between the two ends. The CDR3 DNA is TGTGCCTGGAGTGCGGGGGTGAATGAAAAACTGTTTTTT. Amino acids: CAWSAGVNEKLFF.

V and J are TRBV6-7 and TRBJ2-3, with TRBD1 matching 9 bases. TRBV6-7 is sorted into the ORF group, with uncertain function. This CDR3 contains 20 residues. Trimming removed 1 base from V and 2 bases from J; junction bases left unmatched: 16. CDR3 DNA: TGTGCCAGCAGTTACTTTGTTGAACCGGGACAGGGTTACGACACAGATACGCAGTATTTT. Its translation is CASSYFVEPGQGYDTDTQYF.

The CDR3 region has the DNA TGTGCCAGCAGCTTTCTGGGACAGGTATCGGACGAGCAGTACTTC. Translation gives CASSFLGQVSDEQYF. The chain combines TRBV7-9 with TRBJ2-7; 8 nucleotides line up with TRBD1. Germline CDR1 SEHNR, CDR2 FQNEAQ (reference sequence). With V trimmed by 3 bases and J by 5 bases, 9 bases remained unmatched. This CDR3 contains 15 residues.

The rearrangement links TRBV5-1 to TRBJ2-1; the match to TRBD2 covers 12 bases. In germline, CDR1 is SGHRS, CDR2 YFSETQ. This CDR3 is built from 16 residues. V trimming: 1 base; J trimming: 4 bases; junction bases outside the gene matches: 3. In DNA, the CDR3 is TGCGCCAGCAGCTTGTTTACTAGCGGGAGGTACAATGAGCAGTTCTTC. Translated: CASSLFTSGRYNEQFF.

This clone was counted between two and nine times. Germline is not matched at one junction end, which may reflect a read error. J is TRBJ2-2 and V is TRBV7-7, with unresolved D. CDR3 size: 17 residues. Germline lookup yields CDR1 SSHAT and CDR2 FNYEAQ (reference sequence). For the CDR3, the DNA is TGTGCTAGCAGCTTAGAGGCGGCTTTTATTAACACCGGGGAGCTGTTTTTT. This translates into CASSLEAAFINTGELFF.

The chain joins TRBV3-1 (or the pseudogene TRBV3-2) to TRBJ1-2; TRBD1 matches 7 bases. The CDR3 is 16 amino acids. V lost 0 bases and J lost 6; bases outside the gene matches: 10. CDR1 LGHDT and CDR2 YNNKEL come from the germline V gene (reference sequence). Here the CDR3 DNA reads TGTGCCAGCAGCCAAGATCTAACAGGGGTAGTCGATGGCTACACCTTC. Protein: CASSQDLTGVVDGYTF.

This clone has more than one count but fewer than ten. The rearrangement uses TRBV18 and TRBJ2-7, with 7 bases that match TRBD1. CDR3 size: 12 residues. V was clipped by 8 bases and J by 5 bases; unmatched bases: 6. CDR1 and CDR2 (germline): KGHSH, LQKENI. CDR3 coding DNA: TGTGCCAGCCTTACAGGGGACCACGAGCAGTACTTC. Its translation: CASLTGDHEQYF.

The chain carries TRBV27 and TRBJ1-1, with D perhaps matching TRBD1 (6 bases). The length of the CDR3 is 16 residues. The V and J ends lost 2 bases and 4 bases respectively, with 17 bases between them. The germline gives CDR1 MNHEY, CDR2 SMNVEV (reference sequence). In DNA form, the CDR3 reads TGTGCCAGCAGTTTAAGTAGTTGGAGGGGGGGCACTGAAGCTTTCTTT. This codes for CASSLSSWRGGTEAFF.

The chain recombines TRBV7-2 with TRBJ2-5; D perhaps matches TRBD1 (5 bases). Germline CDR1 SGHTA, CDR2 FQGNSA. The ends were cut back, 0 bases at V and 5 bases at J, with 10 bases in the middle. The length of the CDR3 is 14 residues. The CDR3 nucleotides read TGTGCCAGCAGCTTAGCTCAGGGTGGGGAGACCCAGTACTTC. Encoded protein: CASSLAQGGETQYF.

The chain couples TRBV30 to TRBJ1-6, with TRBD1 matching 9 bases. CDR3 length: 15 residues. V was clipped by 2 bases and J by 9 bases; unmatched bases: 8. Looked up from germline, CDR1 is GTSNPN and CDR2 is SVGIG (reference sequence). Written as DNA, the CDR3 is TGTGCCTGGAGTCATAAAGACAGGGGGTTTTCACCCCTCCACTTT. It specifies CAWSHKDRGFSPLHF.

The chain has TRBV23-1 and TRBJ2-3; tentatively, D is TRBD1 (5 bases). TRBV23-1 is an open reading frame whose function is uncertain. This CDR3 comprises 17 residues. Trimming took off 2 bases at V and 3 bases at J, with 18 bases between the two ends. The CDR3 region is CASSQRGFNRRTDTQYF. The CDR3 DNA is TGCGCCAGCAGTCAAAGGGGTTTTAATCGTAGGACAGATACGCAGTATTTT.

The V and J genes are TRBV27 and TRBJ2-5, with D perhaps matching TRBD2 (5 bases). Trimming stripped 8 bases from V and 4 bases from J, with 17 bases between. Germline loops: CDR1 MNHEY, CDR2 SMNVEV (reference sequence). This CDR3 is built from 14 residues. This CDR3 reads CASSSGIVGETQYF. DNA of the CDR3: TGTGCCAGCTCCTCCGGGATAGTTGGAGAGACCCAGTACTTC.

The chain uses TRBV5-5 and TRBJ2-5; D unresolved. CDR3 length equals 14 residues. In germline, CDR1 is SGHKS, CDR2 YYEKEE (reference sequence). The V and J ends lost 5 bases and 1 base respectively, with 12 bases between them. The CDR3 reads CASSQPGGQETQYF. The CDR3 DNA sequence: TGTGCCAGCAGTCAACCCGGTGGCCAAGAGACCCAGTACTTC. The variable domain in full, completed from reference TRBV5-5 and TRBJ2-5, reads DAGVTQSPTHLIKTRGQQVTLRCSPISGHKSVSWYQQVLGQGPQFIFQYYEKEERGRGNFPDRFSARQFPNYSSELNVNALLLGDSALYLCASSQPGGQETQYFGPGTRLLVL.

This chain joins TRBV7-9 and TRBJ2-7; 8 nucleotides line up with TRBD2. V was clipped by 1 base and J by 6 bases; unmatched bases: 5. The CDR3 has 14 residues. CDR1 SEHNR and CDR2 FQNEAQ come from the germline V gene (reference sequence). In nucleotides, the CDR3 is TGTGCCAGCAGCTTAGGACTGGCGGGAGGCGAGCAGTACTTC. Residues: CASSLGLAGGEQYF.

The chain combines TRBV4-3 with TRBJ2-1; TRBD2 aligns across 7 bases. CDR1 is LGHNA, CDR2 YSLEER, per germline. Trimming at V came to 1 base and at J to 0 bases, leaving 3 bases not matched to a gene. This CDR3 has 16 residues. CDR3 in amino acids: CASSQVGGGSYNEQFF. CDR3 nucleotides: TGCGCCAGCAGCCAAGTTGGCGGGGGCTCCTACAATGAGCAGTTCTTC.

The chain carries TRBV30 and TRBJ2-5; a possible D gene is TRBD2 (6 bases). CDR1 GTSNPN and CDR2 SVGIG come from the germline V gene (reference sequence). The CDR3 consists of 13 residues. Trimming pared 3 bases from V and 2 bases from J, leaving 10 bases between. CDR3 bases: TGTGCCTGGAGCGGAGGGCTACAAGAGACCCAGTACTTC. It codes for CAWSGGLQETQYF.